This T cell receptor beta chain came from a study of CD8 T cell repertoires and HIV-1 epitope variants. Whole-study context: IL-2, IL-7 and IL-15 were added on days 3 and 7 of roughly ten-day cultures.

The CDR3 is 14 residues long. Per the germline V gene, CDR1 is LGHNA and CDR2 is YSLEER. V lost 1 base and J 3 bases, leaving 10 bases between the germline ends. A note on this clone: Its antigen is unknown.

Study-wide results and caveats: Beta chains alone show antigen proliferation, not cytokine profile or function.

Sequencing was performed with immunoSEQ multiplex PCR; in TCRdb, only in-frame clones are kept and a portion is missing. The data contain several thousand clones, about two thirds of them singletons. This rearrangement joins TRBV4-3 to TRBJ2-7; D tentatively reads TRBD1 or TRBD2 (5 bases each). The clonotype was recovered from a male donor with HIV. Material: cultured CD8+ T cells derived from PBMCs. CDR3 coding DNA: TGCGCCAGCAGCCAAGGGGGCGCGGGCTACGAGCAGTACTTC. Protein sequence: CASSQGGAGYEQYF.